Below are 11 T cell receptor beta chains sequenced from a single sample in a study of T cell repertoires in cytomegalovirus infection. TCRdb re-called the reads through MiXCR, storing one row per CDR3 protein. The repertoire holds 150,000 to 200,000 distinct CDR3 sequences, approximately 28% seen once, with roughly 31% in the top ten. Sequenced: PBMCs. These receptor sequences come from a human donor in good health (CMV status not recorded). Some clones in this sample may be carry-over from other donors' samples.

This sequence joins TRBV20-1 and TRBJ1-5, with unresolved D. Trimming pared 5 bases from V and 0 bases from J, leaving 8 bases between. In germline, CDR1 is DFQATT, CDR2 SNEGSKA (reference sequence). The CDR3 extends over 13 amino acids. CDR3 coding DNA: TGCAGTGCTCGAGTTAATAGCAATCAGCCCCAGCATTTT. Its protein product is CSARVNSNQPQHF.

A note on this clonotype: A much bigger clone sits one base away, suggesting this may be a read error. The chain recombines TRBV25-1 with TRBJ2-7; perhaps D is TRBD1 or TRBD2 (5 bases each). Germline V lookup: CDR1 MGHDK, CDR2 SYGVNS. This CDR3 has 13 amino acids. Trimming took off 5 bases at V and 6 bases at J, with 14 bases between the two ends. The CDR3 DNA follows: TGTGCCAGCAGTAAAAATAGGGGAGCCGAGCAGTACTTC. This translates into CASSKNRGAEQYF.

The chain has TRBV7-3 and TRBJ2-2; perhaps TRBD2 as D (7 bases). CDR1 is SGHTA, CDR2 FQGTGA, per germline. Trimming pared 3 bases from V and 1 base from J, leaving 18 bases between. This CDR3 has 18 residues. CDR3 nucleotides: TGTGCCAGCAGCTTGCCGAGGGGGGGCCCCCAGAACACCGGGGAGCTGTTTTTT. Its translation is CASSLPRGGPQNTGELFF.

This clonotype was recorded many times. The chain's CDR3 is CASSLQQGRETQYF. The DNA for the CDR3 is TGTGCCAGCAGCTTACAACAGGGGAGAGAGACCCAGTACTTC. The V gene is TRBV7-2, the J gene TRBJ2-5, with 7 positions matching TRBD1. Germline V gene sequence: CDR1 SGHTA, CDR2 FQGNSA. The CDR3 is 14 amino acids. With V trimmed by 2 bases and J by 4 bases, 4 bases remained unmatched.

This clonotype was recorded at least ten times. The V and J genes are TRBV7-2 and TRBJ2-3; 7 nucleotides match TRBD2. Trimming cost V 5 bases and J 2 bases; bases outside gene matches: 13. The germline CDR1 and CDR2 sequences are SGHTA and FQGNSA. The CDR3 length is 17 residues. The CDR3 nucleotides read TGTGCCAGCAGCCTTCGGGGAGGGAGCGGGGACACAGATACGCAGTATTTT. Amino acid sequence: CASSLRGGSGDTDTQYF.

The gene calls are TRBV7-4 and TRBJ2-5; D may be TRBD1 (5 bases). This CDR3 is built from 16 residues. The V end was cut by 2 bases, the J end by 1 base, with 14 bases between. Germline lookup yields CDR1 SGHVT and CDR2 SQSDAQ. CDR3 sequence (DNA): TGTGCCAGCAGCTTATCGACCCCCCAGGGCCAAGAGACCCAGTACTTC. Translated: CASSLSTPQGQETQYF.

The CDR3 loop is CSARAGGGATGELFF. CDR3 DNA: TGCAGTGCTAGAGCTGGCGGGGGAGCCACCGGGGAGCTGTTTTTT. The rearrangement links TRBV20-1 to TRBJ2-2, with 7 bases matching TRBD2. CDR1 is DFQATT, CDR2 SNEGSKA, per germline (reference sequence). This CDR3 is built from 15 residues. Unmatched junction bases numbered 6, after V lost 1 base and J lost 4 bases.

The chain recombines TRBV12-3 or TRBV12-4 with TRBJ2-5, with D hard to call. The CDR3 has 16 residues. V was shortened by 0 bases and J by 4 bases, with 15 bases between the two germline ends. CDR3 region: CASSLAGRVDPETQYF. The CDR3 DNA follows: TGTGCCAGCAGTTTAGCAGGAAGGGTCGATCCAGAGACCCAGTACTTC.

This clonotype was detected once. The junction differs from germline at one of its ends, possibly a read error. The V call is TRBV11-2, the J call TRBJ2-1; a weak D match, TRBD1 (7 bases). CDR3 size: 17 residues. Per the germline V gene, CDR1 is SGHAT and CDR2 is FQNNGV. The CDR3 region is CASSLEAGTAPINDQFF. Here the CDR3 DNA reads TGTGCCAGCAGCTTAGAGGCGGGGACAGCACCTATCAATGATCAGTTCTTC. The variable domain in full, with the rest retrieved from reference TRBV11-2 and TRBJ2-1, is EAGVAQSPRYKIIEKRQSVAFWCNPISGHATLYWYQQILGQGPKLLIQFQNNGVVDDSQLPKDRFSAERLKGVDSTLKIQPAKLEDSAVYLCASSLEAGTAPINDQFFGPGTRLTVL.

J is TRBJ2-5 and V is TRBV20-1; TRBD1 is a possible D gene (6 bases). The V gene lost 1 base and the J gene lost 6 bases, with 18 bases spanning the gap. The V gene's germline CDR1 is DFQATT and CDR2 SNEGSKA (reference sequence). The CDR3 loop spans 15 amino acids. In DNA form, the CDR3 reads TGCAGTGCTAGAGGGGCACCTGGCAGGGGTCAGACCCAGTACTTC. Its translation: CSARGAPGRGQTQYF.

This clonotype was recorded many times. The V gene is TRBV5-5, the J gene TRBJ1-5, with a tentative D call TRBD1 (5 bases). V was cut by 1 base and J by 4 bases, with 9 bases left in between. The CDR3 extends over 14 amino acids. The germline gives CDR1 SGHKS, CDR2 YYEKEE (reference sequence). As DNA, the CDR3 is TGTGCCAGCAGCTTGTCAGGACAAAATCAGCCCCAGCATTTT. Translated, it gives CASSLSGQNQPQHF.